These 24 T cell receptor beta chains came from one sample sequenced in a study of cytomegalovirus exposure and HLA in healthy donors. The PCR used 60 Vbeta and 13 Jbeta primers. Sequencing was performed with immunoSEQ multiplex PCR; in TCRdb, only in-frame clones are kept and a portion is missing. Here the sample spans fewer than 150,000 clones, roughly 77% being singletons. Sequencing input: PBMCs. These receptors originate from a woman aged 25 to 39 in good health and CMV-seronegative.

V usage is TRBV6-1 and J usage is TRBJ2-5; D is possibly TRBD1 (5 bases). Trimming took 2 bases from V and 2 from J, leaving 9 bases between them. Germline CDR1 is MNHNS and CDR2 is SASEGT. The CDR3 spans 14 residues. The CDR3, as DNA: TGTGCCAGCAGTGAAAGGGGCGCTCAAGAGACCCAGTACTTC. It translates to CASSERGAQETQYF.

The chain uses TRBV11-2 and TRBJ2-6, with no clear D. V gave up 8 bases and J gave up 4 bases, with 12 bases separating them. This CDR3 region has 14 residues. Germline CDR1 reads SGHAT; CDR2 reads FQNNGV. CDR3 bases: TGTGCCAGCGGGCAAGTTGGCGGGGCCAACGTCCTGACTTTC. Amino acids: CASGQVGGANVLTF.

This CDR3 is CATGEYFTDTQYF. The CDR3, as DNA: TGTGCGACGGGGGAGTACTTCACAGATACGCAGTATTTT. The chain has TRBV12-5 and TRBJ2-3, with D perhaps TRBD2 (6 bases). This CDR3 spans 13 amino acids. CDR1 is LGHNT and CDR2 is FRNRAP in the germline V gene.

J is TRBJ2-4 and V is TRBV4-2; TRBD1 matches 7 bases. The CDR3 is 16 residues long. V was pared by 3 bases and J by 0 bases, with 5 bases of the junction left unmatched. CDR1 and CDR2 from the germline V gene are LGHNA and YNFKEQ. The CDR3 region has the DNA TGTGCCAGCAGCCATGCCGGGACAGAAGCCAAAAACATTCAGTACTTC. It specifies CASSHAGTEAKNIQYF.

This chain links TRBV7-2 with TRBJ2-5, with a weak D call TRBD2 (6 bases). In germline, CDR1 is SGHTA, CDR2 FQGNSA. Trimming removed 7 bases from V and 2 bases from J, with 14 bases in between. The CDR3 extends over 14 amino acids. The DNA of the CDR3 is TGTGCCAGCACCCAAAGGGCGGGGCAAGAGACCCAGTACTTC. Residues: CASTQRAGQETQYF.

Concerning this clone: The identical CDR3 is also encoded by other nucleotide sequences in the sample. V is TRBV6-1 and J is TRBJ1-5, with no clear D. There are 14 residues in the CDR3. Germline loops: CDR1 MNHNS, CDR2 SASEGT. V lost 2 bases and J lost 7, with 12 bases in between. Here the CDR3 DNA reads TGTGCCAGCAGTGAATCCGGGGATCGGCAGCCCCAGCATTTT. It encodes CASSESGDRQPQHF.

J is TRBJ2-2 and V is TRBV11-3, with 11 bases fitting TRBD1. The J segment lost 6 bases and the V segment lost 5 bases, leaving 8 bases of the junction unmatched. The CDR3 contains 16 residues. CDR1 and CDR2 from the germline V gene are SGHNT and YENEEA. In DNA, the CDR3 is TGTGCCAGCAGCCAAACCGGGACAGGGGGTTCCGGGGAGCTGTTTTTT. Its protein product is CASSQTGTGGSGELFF.

The chain carries TRBV5-1 and TRBJ1-2; D is perhaps TRBD1 (5 bases). CDR1 and CDR2 from the germline V gene are SGHRS and YFSETQ. The CDR3 is 16 residues long. Trimming took 4 bases from V and 4 from J, leaving 20 bases between them. Here the CDR3 reads CASSPSSGYGSYGYTF. CDR3 coding DNA: TGCGCCAGCAGCCCCTCGTCAGGGTATGGCTCCTATGGCTACACCTTC.

This clone was seen more than once but under ten times. The chain links TRBV6-6 to TRBJ1-2; possible D gene TRBD1, 5 bases. Germline values: CDR1 MNHNY, CDR2 SVGAGI (reference sequence). The CDR3 sequence is 13 residues long. Trimming stripped 6 bases from V and 4 bases from J, with 12 bases between. CDR3 bases: TGTGCCAGCAGCCAAAGGGGTTTCTATGGCTACACCTTC. Its protein is CASSQRGFYGYTF.

This clone was observed a single time. The V and J genes are TRBV29-1 and TRBJ2-5, with 12 bases that match TRBD1. After removal of 3 bases from V and 5 bases from J, the junction contained 4 bases not matched to a gene. The germline CDR1 and CDR2 sequences are SQVTM and ANQGSEA. The CDR3 has 14 residues. The CDR3 protein is CSVDGTGGSETQYF. For the CDR3, the DNA is TGCAGCGTTGACGGGACAGGGGGCTCGGAGACCCAGTACTTC.

The chain is built from TRBV10-3 and TRBJ2-5; D may be TRBD1 (5 bases). Trimming cost V 5 bases and J 5 bases, with 12 bases left between them. Germline CDR1 is ENHRY and CDR2 is SYGVKD. There are 13 residues in the CDR3. The CDR3 nucleotides are TGTGCCATCAGTTTGGGGCCTGGGGAGACCCAGTACTTC. Its translation is CAISLGPGETQYF.

The genes are TRBV5-1 and TRBJ2-2; 8 bases are shared with TRBD1. CDR3 length: 15 residues. Germline CDR1 and CDR2: SGHRS and YFSETQ. Trimming took 1 base from V and 7 from J; bases not matched to a gene: 6. As DNA, the CDR3 is TGCGCCAGCAGCTTGCGGCAGGGGGCTTTCGGGGAGCTGTTTTTT. Amino acid sequence: CASSLRQGAFGELFF.

This chain links TRBV6-4 with TRBJ2-2; TRBD1 matches at 11 bases. The junction had 0 bases not matched to a gene; V was cut back by 2 bases and J by 4 bases. There are 15 residues in the CDR3. Per the germline V gene, CDR1 is MRHNA and CDR2 is SNTAGT. The CDR3 DNA sequence: TGTGCCAGCAGTGACGGGACAGGGGGCACCGGGGAGCTGTTTTTT. Translation gives CASSDGTGGTGELFF.

The chain combines TRBV4-1 with TRBJ2-1, with TRBD2 matching 12 bases. Trimming at V came to 2 bases and at J to 7 bases, leaving 12 bases not matched to a gene. This CDR3 has 18 amino acids. Germline values: CDR1 MGHRA, CDR2 YSYEKL. CDR3 coding DNA: TGCGCCAGCAGCCAATCCCCGGGGTCTAGCGGGGGGGCAAATGAGCAGTTCTTC. Its protein is CASSQSPGSSGGANEQFF.

This rearrangement joins TRBV18 to TRBJ1-2; a weak D match, TRBD1 (5 bases). The V end was cut by 3 bases, the J end by 8 bases, with 10 bases between. The CDR3 runs 12 residues. CDR1 is KGHSH, CDR2 LQKENI, per germline. The DNA for the CDR3 is TGTGCCAGCTCACCCCAGGGTCTGGGCTACACCTTC. This encodes CASSPQGLGYTF.

This chain links TRBV5-6 with TRBJ1-5; no definite D call. Trimming removed 2 bases from V and 5 bases from J, with 5 bases in between. The length of the CDR3 is 12 residues. CDR1 is SGHDT and CDR2 is YYEEEE in the germline V gene. CDR3 residues: CASSFLDQPQHF. As DNA, the CDR3 is TGTGCCAGCAGCTTCCTCGATCAGCCCCAGCATTTT.

This clone was counted only a few times. The chain links TRBV5-1 to TRBJ2-6; 10 nucleotides align to TRBD1. The CDR3 contains 16 residues. The germline gives CDR1 SGHRS, CDR2 YFSETQ. Trimming cost V 0 bases and J 6 bases; bases outside gene matches: 3. The CDR3 DNA reads TGCGCCAGCAGCTTGGGACAGGGGGCGCCGGCCAACGTCCTGACTTTC. Amino acids: CASSLGQGAPANVLTF.

J is TRBJ2-1 and V is TRBV30, with TRBD2 matching 8 bases. V gave up 2 bases and J gave up 0 bases; unmatched junction bases: 0. Germline lookup yields CDR1 GTSNPN and CDR2 SVGIG (reference sequence). The CDR3 consists of 14 residues. Here the CDR3 reads CAWSSGSSYNEQFF. CDR3 nucleotide sequence: TGTGCCTGGAGTAGCGGGAGCTCCTACAATGAGCAGTTCTTC.

This clone was seen once. The CDR3 sequence: CASSLRGTEAFF. The CDR3 bases are TGTGCCAGCAGTTTAAGGGGAACTGAAGCTTTCTTT. V gene TRBV28 combines with J gene TRBJ1-1; D is possibly TRBD1 (5 bases). The CDR3 is 12 residues long. The V and J ends lost 2 bases and 5 bases respectively, with 6 bases between them. Germline V CDR1 and CDR2: MDHEN, SYDVKM.

This chain joins TRBV2 and TRBJ2-7; D possibly corresponds to TRBD2 (6 bases). Trimming removed 1 base from V and 2 bases from J, with 9 bases in between. The CDR3 contains 14 residues. Germline V gene sequence: CDR1 SNHLY, CDR2 FYNNEI. The CDR3 sequence: CASSEELAAYEQYF. As DNA, the CDR3 is TGTGCCAGCAGTGAAGAACTAGCAGCCTACGAGCAGTACTTC.

This chain links TRBV7-6 with TRBJ2-5; TRBD1 agrees at 10 bases. The CDR3 runs to 15 residues. CDR1 and CDR2 (germline): SGHVS, FNYEAQ. The trim removed 0 bases at V and 5 bases at J, leaving 3 bases unmatched. CDR3 protein: CASSLATGGGETQYF. CDR3 coding DNA: TGTGCCAGCAGCTTAGCGACAGGGGGCGGGGAGACCCAGTACTTC.

The chain uses TRBV30 and TRBJ1-5; D unclear. The CDR3 runs 15 residues. Germline loops: CDR1 GTSNPN, CDR2 SVGIG (reference sequence). The germline V and J ends were trimmed by 1 base and 0 bases, with 10 bases remaining between them. CDR3 nucleotide sequence: TGTGCCTGGAGTGAGGGAGCTTATAGCAATCAGCCCCAGCATTTT. It codes for CAWSEGAYSNQPQHF.

The chain couples TRBV27 to TRBJ1-1; 8 nucleotides match TRBD1. Germline assignment: CDR1 MNHEY and CDR2 SMNVEV (reference sequence). J gave up 4 bases and V 3 bases, and 7 bases lay outside the gene matches. The CDR3 runs 15 residues. Here the CDR3 reads CASSFLGQGRTEAFF. DNA for the CDR3: TGTGCCAGCAGTTTCCTTGGACAGGGCCGCACTGAAGCTTTCTTT.

This clone was recorded only once. This sequence joins TRBV4-2 and TRBJ2-1, with 9 bases lining up with TRBD1. J was trimmed by 7 bases and V by 0 bases; bases with no gene match: 7. CDR1 is LGHNA, CDR2 YNFKEQ, per germline. The CDR3 is 16 residues long. The DNA of the CDR3 is TGTGCCAGCAGCCAAGATCTTGGGACAGGGTCGAATGAGCAGTTCTTC. Translation: CASSQDLGTGSNEQFF.